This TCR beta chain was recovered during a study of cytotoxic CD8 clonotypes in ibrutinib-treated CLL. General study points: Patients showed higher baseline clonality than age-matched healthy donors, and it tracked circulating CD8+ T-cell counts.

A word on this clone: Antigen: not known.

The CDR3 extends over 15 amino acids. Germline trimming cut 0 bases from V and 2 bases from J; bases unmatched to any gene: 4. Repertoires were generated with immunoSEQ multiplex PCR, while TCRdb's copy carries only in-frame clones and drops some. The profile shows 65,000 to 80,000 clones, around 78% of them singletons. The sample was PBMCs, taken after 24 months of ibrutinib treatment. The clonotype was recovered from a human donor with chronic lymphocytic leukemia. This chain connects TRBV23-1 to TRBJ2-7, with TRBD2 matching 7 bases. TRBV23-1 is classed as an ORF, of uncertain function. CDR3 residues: CASSQSCGSTYEQYF. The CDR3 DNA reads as TGCGCCAGCAGTCAATCTTGCGGGAGTACCTACGAGCAGTACTTC.